Presented here are 9 T cell receptor beta chains from one specimen sequenced in a study of blood T cells in healthy people across ages. Together with a sample-barcoded 5' primer, a J-beta primer mix was included in a second PCR lasting roughly 6 to 12 cycles. In TCRdb, the 5' RACE reads were re-called with MiXCR into one record per CDR3 protein. The data contain 1,800,000 or so distinct CDR3 sequences, more than 35% of them singletons. The material sequenced was blood. The receptors shown here come from a human donor in good health.

CDR3 loop: CASSYPGTGGEKLFF. DNA of the CDR3: TGTGCCAGCAGTTACCCCGGGACAGGGGGGGAAAAACTGTTTTTT. The chain links TRBV6-5 to TRBJ1-4; 11 bases align to TRBD1. CDR3 size: 15 residues. Germline-derived CDR1 and CDR2 are MNHEY and SVGAGI. After removal of 2 bases from V and 8 bases from J, the junction contained 4 bases not matched to a gene.

The rearrangement uses TRBV4-1 and TRBJ2-3; 11 nucleotides line up with TRBD2. CDR1 is MGHRA and CDR2 is YSYEKL in the germline V gene. This CDR3 is built from 17 residues. Trimming at V came to 4 bases and at J to 2 bases, leaving 8 bases not matched to a gene. CDR3 region: CASSLPGTSGPTDTQYF. DNA for the CDR3: TGCGCCAGCAGCCTCCCTGGGACTAGCGGTCCCACAGATACGCAGTATTTT.

This clonotype was observed a few times. The chain links TRBV29-1 to TRBJ1-1; perhaps TRBD1 as D (5 bases). The CDR3 extends over 15 amino acids. The germline gives CDR1 SQVTM, CDR2 ANQGSEA. Trimming took off 5 bases at V and 1 base at J, with 17 bases between the two ends. The CDR3 nucleotides are TGCAGCGTTCTTTCCGGGACGTGGGGGAACACTGAAGCTTTCTTT. Its protein is CSVLSGTWGNTEAFF.

This chain links TRBV18 with TRBJ2-1, with TRBD1 matching 8 bases. Trimming at V came to 3 bases and at J to 6 bases, leaving 4 bases not matched to a gene. The CDR3 has 14 amino acids. CDR1 is KGHSH, CDR2 LQKENI, per germline. The CDR3 here is CASSPADRGNEQFF. CDR3 nucleotides: TGTGCCAGCTCACCGGCAGACAGGGGCAATGAGCAGTTCTTC.

V gene TRBV7-9 combines with J gene TRBJ2-5; D call uncertain. Germline-derived CDR1 and CDR2 are SEHNR and FQNEAQ (reference sequence). CDR3 size: 14 residues. Trimming pared 2 bases from V and 5 bases from J, leaving 12 bases between. The CDR3 coding sequence is TGTGCCAGCAGCTTAAATTCCCCCGGGGAGACCCAGTACTTC. This translates into CASSLNSPGETQYF.

CDR3 DNA: TGTGCCAGCAGCTTCCGGACTCCACATGCGCAGTATTTT. This translates into CASSFRTPHAQYF. The chain joins TRBV7-2 to TRBJ2-3; tentative D call: TRBD2 (5 bases). The germline V gene has CDR1 SGHTA and CDR2 FQGNSA. V lost 3 bases, J lost 10 bases, and 14 bases lay in between. CDR3 length: 13 residues.

This clonotype has just a few counts. Sequence at one end of the junction differs from germline and may be a read error. The rearrangement uses TRBV7-9 and TRBJ2-1; 10 bases are a match to TRBD2. Per the germline V gene, CDR1 is SEHNR and CDR2 is FQNEAQ (reference sequence). This CDR3 spans 16 amino acids. CDR3 amino acids: CASSSTSGLSYNEKFF. Here the CDR3 DNA reads TGTGCCAGCAGCTCGACTAGCGGGCTCTCCTACAATGAGAAGTTCTTC.

This clonotype was counted between two and nine times. The V and J genes are TRBV10-3 and TRBJ2-3; D unresolved. The V gene lost 7 bases and the J gene lost 5 bases, with 10 bases spanning the gap. The CDR3 contains 12 residues. Germline-derived CDR1 and CDR2 are ENHRY and SYGVKD. This CDR3 is CAITGPRDTQYF. Written as DNA, the CDR3 is TGTGCCATCACAGGACCTCGAGATACGCAGTATTTT.

The V gene is TRBV7-9, the J gene TRBJ2-1; TRBD1 or TRBD2 may be the D gene (5 bases each). This CDR3 is built from 12 residues. The germline gives CDR1 SEHNR, CDR2 FQNEAQ (reference sequence). The ends were cut back, 1 base at V and 14 bases at J, with 12 bases in the middle. CDR3 nucleotide sequence: TGTGCCAGCAGCTTAGATGGGACGCATGAGTTCTTC. This gives the protein CASSLDGTHEFF.